This TCR beta chain was recovered during a study of shared clonotypes between healthy human individuals. Regarding the study as a whole: Relative to their counterparts shared across all four donors, non-shared clonotypes exhibited diminished generation probabilities. Among four donors, about 5% of naive CD4 clonotypes were found in common.

Profiled with immunoSEQ multiplex PCR; TCRdb holds only in-frame clones, not every one. The sample contains millions of clones, 90% to 95% of which appear only once. The CDR3 totals 16 residues. Germline CDR1 reads MDHEN; CDR2 reads SYDVKM. V gave up 3 bases and J gave up 4 bases, with 16 bases separating them. On this clone: The antigen remains undetermined.

Sequenced sample: naive CD4+ T cells sorted from blood. Regarding subset: CD45RA+ positively selected. The rearrangement joins TRBV28 to TRBJ2-4; either TRBD1 or TRBD2 may supply D (5 bases each). This sequence was found in a man younger than 35 in good health. Written as DNA, the CDR3 is TGTGCCAGCAGTTTCGGACGTGAGGGGTTGAAAAACATTCAGTACTTC. The encoded protein is CASSFGREGLKNIQYF.